This entry lists 9 T cell receptor beta chains sequenced from one sample in a study of CD8 T cell repertoires and HIV-1 epitope variants. Which antigens these TCRs recognize remains unknown. Produced via immunoSEQ multiplex PCR; TCRdb's table is partial and in-frame only. The sample contains roughly 4,800 clones, about 63% of which appear only once. The sequenced sample was cultured CD8+ T cells derived from PBMCs. All receptors come from a male donor with HIV.

V usage is TRBV27 and J usage is TRBJ1-5; D may be TRBD1 (5 bases). The CDR3 spans 16 residues. Between the trimmed V and J ends, which lost 5 bases and 2 bases, there was a span of 16 bases. The germline CDR1 and CDR2 sequences are MNHEY and SMNVEV (reference sequence). CDR3 loop: CASSLTGGFGNQPQHF. CDR3 DNA: TGTGCCAGCAGTCTCACCGGGGGATTTGGCAATCAGCCCCAGCATTTT.

This sequence joins TRBV5-1 and TRBJ2-2, with TRBD1 identical over 8 bases. The CDR3 extends over 17 amino acids. The J segment lost 6 bases and the V segment lost 6 bases, leaving 16 bases of the junction unmatched. Germline CDR1 and CDR2: SGHRS and YFSETQ. This CDR3 is CASTPDRTGGAAGELFF. The CDR3, as DNA: TGCGCCAGCACCCCCGACCGAACAGGGGGTGCGGCCGGGGAGCTGTTTTTT.

The chain couples TRBV11-2 to TRBJ2-2; possibly TRBD1 for D (7 bases). This CDR3 spans 14 amino acids. V lost 2 bases and J lost 6, with 10 bases in between. Germline loops: CDR1 SGHAT, CDR2 FQNNGV. CDR3 nucleotide sequence: TGTGCCAGCAGCTTACAGGGGGAGGCCGGGGAGCTGTTTTTT. Translation gives CASSLQGEAGELFF.

Only one count was recorded for this clone. V and J are TRBV5-8 and TRBJ1-2; D unclear. Trimming cost V 0 bases and J 8 bases, with 17 bases left between them. The CDR3 is made up of 15 amino acids. Germline V CDR1 and CDR2: SGHTS, YDEGEE. The CDR3 loop is CASSLAGLTLGGYTF. The CDR3 nucleotides are TGTGCCAGCAGCTTGGCCGGACTAACCCTTGGGGGCTACACCTTC.

The rearrangement uses TRBV7-6 and TRBJ2-2; tentative D call: TRBD2 (6 bases). This CDR3 comprises 15 residues. Germline V CDR1 and CDR2: SGHVS, FNYEAQ. The ends were cut back, 2 bases at V and 7 bases at J, with 14 bases in the middle. CDR3 region: CASSLSGGAGGELFF. CDR3 bases: TGTGCCAGCAGCTTAAGTGGAGGGGCGGGCGGGGAGCTGTTTTTT.

This clone was seen only a few times. The chain links TRBV5-1 to TRBJ1-1; no definite D call. The ends were cut back, 2 bases at V and 1 base at J, with 9 bases in the middle. The germline V gene has CDR1 SGHRS and CDR2 YFSETQ. The CDR3 has 14 amino acids. The CDR3 DNA sequence: TGCGCCAGCAGCTTTGGGTGGGAGAACACTGAAGCTTTCTTT. Its protein is CASSFGWENTEAFF.

V and J are TRBV6-6 and TRBJ1-6; 10 positions agree with TRBD1. The CDR3 is 14 residues long. Trimming at V came to 5 bases and at J to 7 bases, leaving 2 bases not matched to a gene. Germline V gene data show CDR1 as MNHNY and CDR2 as SVGAGI (reference sequence). The CDR3 here is CASSQGQGNSPLHF. CDR3 in DNA: TGTGCCAGCAGTCAGGGACAGGGGAATTCACCCCTCCACTTT.

The V and J genes are TRBV11-3 and TRBJ2-1, with TRBD2 matching over 8 bases. The CDR3 has 15 residues. Trimming at V came to 3 bases and at J to 4 bases, leaving 5 bases not matched to a gene. CDR1 SGHNT and CDR2 YENEEA come from the germline V gene. CDR3 bases: TGTGCCAGCAGCTTCAGAAGCGGGAGTTACAATGAGCAGTTCTTC. This translates into CASSFRSGSYNEQFF.

This clone was detected a few times. The CDR3 loop reads CASSIGGAALEAFF. CDR3 coding DNA: TGTGCCAGTAGTATTGGCGGGGCAGCCCTTGAAGCTTTCTTT. The chain links TRBV19 to TRBJ1-1; TRBD1 might be the D (5 bases). The V and J ends lost 3 bases and 7 bases respectively, with 15 bases between them. This CDR3 is built from 14 residues. CDR1 is LNHDA and CDR2 is SQIVND in the germline V gene (reference sequence). Full variable domain (outside the CDR3, taken from reference TRBV19 and TRBJ1-1): DGGITQSPKYLFRKEGQNVTLSCEQNLNHDAMYWYRQDPGQGLRLIYYSQIVNDFQKGDIAEGYSVSREKKESFPLTVTSAQKNPTAFYLCASSIGGAALEAFFGQGTRLTVV.